Listed below are T cell receptor beta chains from one sample, sequenced in a study of response to subunit inactivated influenza vaccine. One entry per CDR3 protein, called by TCRdb with MiXCR from the RT-PCR reads. The sample holds approximately 520,000 distinct CDR3 sequences; about 15% are singletons and the top ten take around 3%. Sequencing was performed on CD4+ T cells sorted from PBMCs, taken approximately 25 months after vaccination. The receptors come from a man aged 50-75 years who received an inactivated influenza vaccine. Each CDR3 is given with its conserved first and last residue. The D gene is left open where the match is weak. Clone size is not always given. Where it is, it says once, few, many or a class for expanded clones.

D gene: .; V gene: TRBV4-3; J gene: TRBJ2-3; clone size: few; CDR3 length: 15; CDR3 protein: CASSQGVTVADTQYF; CDR3 DNA: TGCGCCAGCAGCCAAGGGGTGACTGTCGCAGATACGCAGTATTTT
D gene: .; V gene: TRBV5-1; J gene: TRBJ2-1; clone size: few; CDR3 length: 15; CDR3 protein: CASSFRDNSYNEQFF; CDR3 DNA: TGCGCCAGCAGCTTCCGGGACAACTCCTACAATGAGCAGTTCTTC
D gene: TRBD1; V gene: TRBV11-2; J gene: TRBJ2-7; clone size: .; CDR3 length: 14; CDR3 protein: CASSPDRGLGREYF; CDR3 DNA: TGTGCCAGCAGCCCGGACAGGGGGCTAGGAAGAGAGTACTTC
D gene: .; V gene: TRBV12-3/TRBV12-4; J gene: TRBJ2-5; clone size: many; CDR3 length: 13; CDR3 protein: CASSLAQAETQYF; CDR3 DNA: TGTGCCAGCAGTTTAGCGCAGGCAGAGACCCAGTACTTC
D gene: .; V gene: TRBV4-3; J gene: TRBJ1-3; clone size: few; CDR3 length: 14; CDR3 protein: CASSQRGAGNTIYF; CDR3 DNA: TGCGCCAGCAGCCAACGGGGGGCTGGAAACACCATATATTTT
D gene: .; V gene: TRBV5-1; J gene: TRBJ2-1; clone size: .; CDR3 length: 15; CDR3 protein: CASSPRAGAYNEQFF; CDR3 DNA: TGCGCCAGCAGCCCTCGGGCAGGGGCCTACAATGAGCAGTTCTTC
D gene: .; V gene: TRBV10-3; J gene: TRBJ2-7; clone size: few; CDR3 length: 14; CDR3 protein: CAISKSGFSYEQYF; CDR3 DNA: TGTGCCATCAGTAAGAGCGGGTTCTCCTACGAGCAGTACTTC
D gene: TRBD2; V gene: TRBV7-8; J gene: TRBJ2-1; clone size: .; CDR3 length: 15; CDR3 protein: CASSLRAGGGDEQFF; CDR3 DNA: TGTGCCAGCAGCTTAAGGGCGGGAGGAGGCGATGAGCAGTTCTTC
D gene: TRBD1; V gene: TRBV6-1; J gene: TRBJ1-2; clone size: many; CDR3 length: 15; CDR3 protein: CASSPGTGGVRGYTF; CDR3 DNA: TGTGCCAGCAGTCCGGGGACAGGTGGTGTTCGCGGCTACACCTTC
D gene: .; V gene: TRBV28; J gene: TRBJ2-2; clone size: few; CDR3 length: 19; CDR3 protein: CASSFAGHWDLTNTGELFF; CDR3 DNA: TGTGCCAGCAGTTTTGCAGGACACTGGGACCTTACGAACACCGGGGAGCTGTTTTTT
D gene: TRBD1; V gene: TRBV7-2; J gene: TRBJ1-2; clone size: .; CDR3 length: 15; CDR3 protein: CASSSRQGAFYGYTF; CDR3 DNA: TGTGCCAGCAGCTCCCGACAGGGGGCGTTCTATGGCTACACCTTC
D gene: .; V gene: TRBV20-1; J gene: TRBJ2-1; clone size: few; CDR3 length: 12; CDR3 protein: CSAEINYNEQFF; CDR3 DNA: TGCAGTGCAGAAATCAACTACAATGAGCAGTTCTTC
D gene: TRBD2; V gene: TRBV20-1; J gene: TRBJ2-1; clone size: few; CDR3 length: 13; CDR3 protein: CSAPELAGHEQFF; CDR3 DNA: TGCAGTGCCCCCGAACTAGCGGGACATGAGCAGTTCTTC
D gene: .; V gene: TRBV7-2; J gene: TRBJ1-5; clone size: .; CDR3 length: 13; CDR3 protein: CASSLTENQPQHF; CDR3 DNA: TGTGCCAGCAGCTTGACGGAGAATCAGCCCCAGCATTTT
D gene: TRBD2; V gene: TRBV7-2; J gene: TRBJ2-7; clone size: .; CDR3 length: 15; CDR3 protein: CASSVMAGALGEQYF; CDR3 DNA: TGTGCCAGCAGTGTTATGGCGGGAGCCTTGGGAGAGCAGTACTTC
D gene: .; V gene: TRBV12-3/TRBV12-4; J gene: TRBJ2-7; clone size: .; CDR3 length: 11; CDR3 protein: CATRTEDEQYF; CDR3 DNA: TGTGCCACCCGGACGGAAGACGAGCAGTACTTC
D gene: .; V gene: TRBV7-2; J gene: TRBJ2-7; clone size: many; CDR3 length: 14; CDR3 protein: CASSVVRPGDEQYF; CDR3 DNA: TGTGCCAGCAGCGTGGTACGCCCCGGGGACGAGCAGTACTTC
D gene: .; V gene: TRBV30; J gene: TRBJ2-1; clone size: many; CDR3 length: 12; CDR3 protein: CAWSYGDWKQFF; CDR3 DNA: TGTGCCTGGAGTTATGGGGACTGGAAGCAGTTCTTC
D gene: TRBD1; V gene: TRBV18; J gene: TRBJ2-3; clone size: few; CDR3 length: 14; CDR3 protein: CASSPGQGRNTQYF; CDR3 DNA: TGTGCCAGCTCACCCGGACAGGGAAGAAATACGCAGTATTTT
D gene: TRBD1; V gene: TRBV6-2/TRBV6-3; J gene: TRBJ2-2; clone size: .; CDR3 length: 13; CDR3 protein: CATRQGLPGELFF; CDR3 DNA: TGTGCCACCAGACAGGGTTTGCCCGGGGAGCTGTTTTTT
D gene: TRBD1; V gene: TRBV6-2/TRBV6-3; J gene: TRBJ1-6; clone size: few; CDR3 length: 21; CDR3 protein: CASSPQGVTGGFISYNSPLHF; CDR3 DNA: TGTGCCAGCAGCCCCCAGGGGGTGACAGGGGGATTTATCTCCTATAATTCACCCCTCCACTTT
D gene: .; V gene: TRBV5-6; J gene: TRBJ2-7; clone size: few; CDR3 length: 13; CDR3 protein: CASRPEWGNEQYF; CDR3 DNA: TGTGCCAGCAGGCCTGAGTGGGGGAACGAGCAGTACTTC
D gene: .; V gene: TRBV5-1; J gene: TRBJ2-4; clone size: .; CDR3 length: 17; CDR3 protein: CASSLDRAALAKNIQYF; CDR3 DNA: TGCGCCAGCAGCTTGGATCGGGCAGCATTAGCCAAAAACATTCAGTACTTC
D gene: .; V gene: TRBV28; J gene: TRBJ2-7; clone size: few; CDR3 length: 14; CDR3 protein: CASSPPPLGYEQYF; CDR3 DNA: TGTGCCAGCAGTCCACCGCCACTAGGGTACGAGCAGTACTTC
D gene: .; V gene: TRBV29-1; J gene: TRBJ2-7; clone size: many; CDR3 length: 14; CDR3 protein: CSVAGGGSSYEQYF; CDR3 DNA: TGCAGCGTTGCCGGTGGAGGGTCATCCTACGAGCAGTACTTC
D gene: .; V gene: TRBV12-3/TRBV12-4; J gene: TRBJ1-6; clone size: few; CDR3 length: 14; CDR3 protein: CASSFRLNNSPLHF; CDR3 DNA: TGTGCCAGCAGTTTTCGGCTGAATAATTCACCCCTCCACTTT
D gene: TRBD2; V gene: TRBV5-5; J gene: TRBJ2-5; clone size: few; CDR3 length: 16; CDR3 protein: CASSLESGRAFETQYF; CDR3 DNA: TGTGCCAGCAGCTTGGAAAGCGGGAGGGCCTTTGAGACCCAGTACTTC
D gene: .; V gene: TRBV9; J gene: TRBJ2-3; clone size: .; CDR3 length: 16; CDR3 protein: CASSVERWGAQDTQYF; CDR3 DNA: TGTGCCAGCAGCGTAGAACGATGGGGGGCGCAGGATACGCAGTATTTT
D gene: .; V gene: TRBV20-1; J gene: TRBJ2-5; clone size: .; CDR3 length: 13; CDR3 protein: CSANPPPEETQYF; CDR3 DNA: TGCAGTGCCAACCCCCCTCCCGAAGAGACCCAGTACTTC
D gene: .; V gene: TRBV15; J gene: TRBJ2-3; clone size: many; CDR3 length: 13; CDR3 protein: CATSRGGLDTQYF; CDR3 DNA: TGTGCCACCAGCAGAGGGGGGCTAGATACGCAGTATTTT
D gene: .; V gene: TRBV5-1; J gene: TRBJ2-3; clone size: few; CDR3 length: 15; CDR3 protein: CASSPPDFLPDTQYF; CDR3 DNA: TGCGCCAGCAGCCCCCCAGACTTTCTTCCAGATACGCAGTATTTT
D gene: TRBD2; V gene: TRBV5-1; J gene: TRBJ2-3; clone size: few; CDR3 length: 15; CDR3 protein: CASSLAGARTDTQYF; CDR3 DNA: TGCGCCAGCAGCCTAGCGGGGGCCCGCACAGATACGCAGTATTTT
D gene: .; V gene: TRBV12-3/TRBV12-4; J gene: TRBJ2-7; clone size: few; CDR3 length: 14; CDR3 protein: CASSLGADYYEQYF; CDR3 DNA: TGTGCCAGCAGTTTAGGGGCGGATTACTACGAGCAGTACTTC
D gene: .; V gene: TRBV5-1; J gene: TRBJ1-4; clone size: .; CDR3 length: 13; CDR3 protein: CASSLGHGEKLFF; CDR3 DNA: TGCGCCAGCAGCTTGGGACACGGTGAAAAACTGTTTTTT
D gene: .; V gene: TRBV5-1; J gene: TRBJ1-1; clone size: many; CDR3 length: 15; CDR3 protein: CASSLGGTARTEAFF; CDR3 DNA: TGCGCCAGCAGCTTGGGGGGAACCGCGAGGACTGAAGCTTTCTTT
D gene: TRBD1; V gene: TRBV9; J gene: TRBJ1-4; clone size: few; CDR3 length: 15; CDR3 protein: CASSVAGQEFEKLFF; CDR3 DNA: TGTGCCAGCAGCGTAGCGGGACAGGAATTCGAAAAACTGTTTTTT
D gene: TRBD2; V gene: TRBV20-1; J gene: TRBJ2-7; clone size: .; CDR3 length: 14; CDR3 protein: CSARAGGSSYEQYF; CDR3 DNA: TGCAGTGCTAGGGCGGGAGGGAGCTCCTACGAGCAGTACTTC
D gene: TRBD1; V gene: TRBV7-2; J gene: TRBJ2-5; clone size: .; CDR3 length: 15; CDR3 protein: CASSLLPGQVETQYF; CDR3 DNA: TGTGCCAGCAGCTTGCTTCCGGGACAGGTGGAGACCCAGTACTTC
D gene: TRBD1; V gene: TRBV12-3/TRBV12-4; J gene: TRBJ2-3; clone size: few; CDR3 length: 13; CDR3 protein: CASRGQGSDTQYF; CDR3 DNA: TGTGCCAGCAGGGGACAGGGATCAGATACGCAGTATTTT
D gene: TRBD2; V gene: TRBV7-9; J gene: TRBJ2-7; clone size: .; CDR3 length: 16; CDR3 protein: CASSPRTSGFPYEQYF; CDR3 DNA: TGTGCCAGCAGCCCCAGGACTAGCGGGTTCCCCTACGAGCAGTACTTC
D gene: .; V gene: TRBV20-1; J gene: TRBJ2-7; clone size: few; CDR3 length: 13; CDR3 protein: CSAPAGASYEQYF; CDR3 DNA: TGCAGTGCCCCGGCAGGAGCGTCCTACGAGCAGTACTTC
D gene: .; V gene: TRBV5-6; J gene: TRBJ2-1; clone size: .; CDR3 length: 12; CDR3 protein: CASSFAYNEQFF; CDR3 DNA: TGTGCCAGCAGCTTCGCCTACAATGAGCAGTTCTTC
D gene: TRBD1; V gene: TRBV5-1; J gene: TRBJ1-1; clone size: .; CDR3 length: 14; CDR3 protein: CASSDVTGGTEAFF; CDR3 DNA: TGCGCCAGCAGCGATGTAACAGGGGGCACTGAAGCTTTCTTT
D gene: TRBD2; V gene: TRBV28; J gene: TRBJ2-5; clone size: few; CDR3 length: 16; CDR3 protein: CASSPLSGGYQETQYF; CDR3 DNA: TGTGCCAGCAGTCCCCTGTCGGGGGGATACCAAGAGACCCAGTACTTC
D gene: TRBD2; V gene: TRBV20-1; J gene: TRBJ2-3; clone size: .; CDR3 length: 16; CDR3 protein: CSARSASGGNTDTQYF; CDR3 DNA: TGCAGTGCCCGTAGTGCTAGCGGGGGGAACACAGATACGCAGTATTTT
D gene: TRBD2; V gene: TRBV6-1; J gene: TRBJ2-7; clone size: few; CDR3 length: 14; CDR3 protein: CASKRTSGTYEQYF; CDR3 DNA: TGTGCCAGCAAACGGACTAGCGGGACCTACGAGCAGTACTTC
D gene: .; V gene: TRBV29-1; J gene: TRBJ1-1; clone size: .; CDR3 length: 12; CDR3 protein: CSVWTVNTEAFF; CDR3 DNA: TGCAGCGTATGGACGGTGAACACTGAAGCTTTCTTT
D gene: TRBD1; V gene: TRBV12-3/TRBV12-4; J gene: TRBJ2-7; clone size: .; CDR3 length: 11; CDR3 protein: CASGQGDEQYF; CDR3 DNA: TGTGCCAGCGGACAGGGGGACGAGCAGTACTTC
D gene: TRBD1; V gene: TRBV11-3; J gene: TRBJ1-2; clone size: .; CDR3 length: 17; CDR3 protein: CASSLDLAGGIFYGYTF; CDR3 DNA: TGTGCCAGCAGCTTAGATCTGGCAGGGGGCATCTTCTATGGCTACACCTTC
D gene: TRBD1; V gene: TRBV5-5; J gene: TRBJ1-5; clone size: few; CDR3 length: 15; CDR3 protein: CASSLVGQSNQPQHF; CDR3 DNA: TGTGCCAGCAGCTTGGTGGGACAGAGCAATCAGCCCCAGCATTTT
D gene: .; V gene: TRBV7-2; J gene: TRBJ1-2; clone size: .; CDR3 length: 15; CDR3 protein: CASSLEAGANYGYTF; CDR3 DNA: TGTGCCAGCAGCTTAGAGGCGGGGGCGAACTATGGCTACACCTTC
D gene: .; V gene: TRBV10-3; J gene: TRBJ2-7; clone size: .; CDR3 length: 13; CDR3 protein: CAISEGSAYEQYF; CDR3 DNA: TGTGCCATCAGTGAGGGATCGGCCTACGAGCAGTACTTC
D gene: TRBD2; V gene: TRBV11-3; J gene: TRBJ2-3; clone size: .; CDR3 length: 16; CDR3 protein: CASSRSSGSGSDTQYF; CDR3 DNA: TGTGCCAGCAGCCGCTCTAGCGGGAGCGGTTCAGATACGCAGTATTTT
D gene: .; V gene: TRBV9; J gene: TRBJ2-3; clone size: many; CDR3 length: 12; CDR3 protein: CASSVEGLTQYF; CDR3 DNA: TGTGCCAGCAGCGTAGAGGGACTTACGCAGTATTTT
D gene: .; V gene: TRBV7-2; J gene: TRBJ1-4; clone size: .; CDR3 length: 14; CDR3 protein: CASSLGGNYGKLFF; CDR3 DNA: TGTGCCAGCAGCTTAGGCGGCAATTATGGAAAACTGTTTTTT